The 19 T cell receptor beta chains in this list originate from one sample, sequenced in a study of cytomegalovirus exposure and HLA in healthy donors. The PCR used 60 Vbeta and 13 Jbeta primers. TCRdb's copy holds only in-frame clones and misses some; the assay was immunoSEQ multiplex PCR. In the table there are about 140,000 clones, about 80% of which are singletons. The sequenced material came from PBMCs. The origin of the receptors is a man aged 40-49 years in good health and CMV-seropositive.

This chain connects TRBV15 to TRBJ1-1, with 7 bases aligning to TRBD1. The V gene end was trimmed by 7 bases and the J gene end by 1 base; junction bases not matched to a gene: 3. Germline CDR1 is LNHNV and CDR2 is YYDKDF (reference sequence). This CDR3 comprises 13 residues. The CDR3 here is CATTTGANTEAFF. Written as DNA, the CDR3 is TGTGCCACCACCACAGGGGCGAACACTGAAGCTTTCTTT. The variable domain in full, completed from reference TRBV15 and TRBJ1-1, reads DAMVIQNPRYQVTQFGKPVTLSCSQTLNHNVMYWYQQKSSQAPKLLFHYYDKDFNNEADTPDNFQSRRPNTSFCFLDIRSPGLGDTAMYLCATTTGANTEAFFGQGTRLTVV.

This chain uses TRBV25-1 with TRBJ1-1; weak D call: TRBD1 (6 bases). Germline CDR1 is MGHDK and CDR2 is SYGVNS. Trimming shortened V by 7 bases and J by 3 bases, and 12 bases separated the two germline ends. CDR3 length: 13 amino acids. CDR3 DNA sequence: TGTGCCAGCACCCGGGACATTTACACTGAAGCTTTCTTT. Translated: CASTRDIYTEAFF. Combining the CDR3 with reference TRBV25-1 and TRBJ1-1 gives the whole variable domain EADIYQTPRYLVIGTGKKITLECSQTMGHDKMYWYQQDPGMELHLIHYSYGVNSTEKGDLSSESTVSRIRTEHFPLTLESARPSHTSQYLCASTRDIYTEAFFGQGTRLTVV.

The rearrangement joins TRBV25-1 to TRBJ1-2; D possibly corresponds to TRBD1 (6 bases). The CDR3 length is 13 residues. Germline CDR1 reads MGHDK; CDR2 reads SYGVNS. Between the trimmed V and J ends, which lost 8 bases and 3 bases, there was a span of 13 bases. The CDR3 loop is CASRRGGDYGYTF. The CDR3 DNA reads TGTGCCAGCCGTAGGGGGGGTGACTATGGCTACACCTTC.

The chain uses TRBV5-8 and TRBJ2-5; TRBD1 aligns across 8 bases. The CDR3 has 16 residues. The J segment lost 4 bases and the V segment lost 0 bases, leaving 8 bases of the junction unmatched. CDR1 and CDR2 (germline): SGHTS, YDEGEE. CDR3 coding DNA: TGTGCCAGCAGCTTGGGACAGGGGATCCTCGGAGAGACCCAGTACTTC. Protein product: CASSLGQGILGETQYF.

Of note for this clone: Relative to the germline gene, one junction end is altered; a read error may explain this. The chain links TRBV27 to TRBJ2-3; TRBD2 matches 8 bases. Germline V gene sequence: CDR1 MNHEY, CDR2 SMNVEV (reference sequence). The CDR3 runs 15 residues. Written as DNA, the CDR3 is TGTGCCAGCGGTTTTGGGCCGGGAGGGGCAGATACGCAGTATTTT. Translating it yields CASGFGPGGADTQYF.

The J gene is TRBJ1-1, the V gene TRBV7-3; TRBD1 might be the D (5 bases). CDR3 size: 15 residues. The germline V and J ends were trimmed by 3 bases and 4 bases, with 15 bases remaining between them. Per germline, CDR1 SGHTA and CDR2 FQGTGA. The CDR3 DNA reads TGTGCCAGCAGCTTTTACAGGAAAATGGGCACTGAAGCTTTCTTT. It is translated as CASSFYRKMGTEAFF.

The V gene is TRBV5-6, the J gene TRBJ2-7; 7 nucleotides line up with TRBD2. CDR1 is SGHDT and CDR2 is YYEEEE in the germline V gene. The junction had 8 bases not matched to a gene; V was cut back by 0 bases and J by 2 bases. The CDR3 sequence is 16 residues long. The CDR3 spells CASSLGARSGTYEQYF. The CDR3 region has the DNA TGTGCCAGCAGCTTGGGGGCCCGGAGCGGGACCTACGAGCAGTACTTC.

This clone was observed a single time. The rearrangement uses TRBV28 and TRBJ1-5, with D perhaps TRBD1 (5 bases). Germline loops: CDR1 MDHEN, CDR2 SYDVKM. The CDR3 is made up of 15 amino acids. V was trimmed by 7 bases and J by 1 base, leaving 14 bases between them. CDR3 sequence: CASKAGLWSNQPQHF. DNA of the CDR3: TGTGCCAGCAAGGCGGGACTTTGGAGCAATCAGCCCCAGCATTTT.

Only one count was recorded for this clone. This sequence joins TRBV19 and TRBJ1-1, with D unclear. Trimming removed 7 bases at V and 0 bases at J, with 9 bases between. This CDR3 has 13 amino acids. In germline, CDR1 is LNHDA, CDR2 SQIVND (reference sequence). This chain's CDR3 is CASIDSMNTEAFF. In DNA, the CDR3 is TGTGCCAGTATCGACTCAATGAACACTGAAGCTTTCTTT.

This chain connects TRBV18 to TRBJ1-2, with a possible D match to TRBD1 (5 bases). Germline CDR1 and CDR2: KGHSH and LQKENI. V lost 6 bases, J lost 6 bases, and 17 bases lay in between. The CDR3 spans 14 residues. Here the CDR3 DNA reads TGTGCCAGCTCCCAGGGACTCTCCCGAGATGGCTACACCTTC. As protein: CASSQGLSRDGYTF.

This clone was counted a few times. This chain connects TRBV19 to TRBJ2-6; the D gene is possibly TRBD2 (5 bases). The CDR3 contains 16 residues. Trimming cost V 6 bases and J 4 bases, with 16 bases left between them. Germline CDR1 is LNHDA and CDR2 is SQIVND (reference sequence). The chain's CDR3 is CASRMRVVGGANVLTF. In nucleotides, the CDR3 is TGTGCCAGTAGGATGAGGGTGGTAGGGGGGGCCAACGTCCTGACTTTC.

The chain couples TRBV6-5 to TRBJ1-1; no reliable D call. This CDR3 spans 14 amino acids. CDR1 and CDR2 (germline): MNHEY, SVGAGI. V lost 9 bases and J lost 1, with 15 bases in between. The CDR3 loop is CASSDRRPNTEAFF. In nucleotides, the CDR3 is TGTGCCAGTAGCGATAGACGTCCGAACACTGAAGCTTTCTTT.

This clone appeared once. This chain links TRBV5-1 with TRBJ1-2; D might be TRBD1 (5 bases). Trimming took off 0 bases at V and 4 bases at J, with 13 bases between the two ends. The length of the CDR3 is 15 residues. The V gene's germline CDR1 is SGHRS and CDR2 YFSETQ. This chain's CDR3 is CASSLGDSVGYGYTF. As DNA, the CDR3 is TGCGCCAGCAGCTTGGGAGACAGTGTGGGCTATGGCTACACCTTC.

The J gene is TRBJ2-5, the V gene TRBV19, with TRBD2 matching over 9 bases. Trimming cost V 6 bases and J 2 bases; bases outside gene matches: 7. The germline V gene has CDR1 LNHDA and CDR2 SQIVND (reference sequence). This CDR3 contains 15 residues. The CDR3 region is CASRKVAGVQETQYF. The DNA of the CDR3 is TGTGCCAGTAGGAAAGTAGCGGGGGTACAAGAGACCCAGTACTTC.

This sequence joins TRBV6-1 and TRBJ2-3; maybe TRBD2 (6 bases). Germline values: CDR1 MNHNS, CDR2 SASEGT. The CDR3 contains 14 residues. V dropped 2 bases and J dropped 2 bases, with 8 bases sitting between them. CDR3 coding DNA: TGTGCCAGCAGTGAATTACTAGCCACAGATACGCAGTATTTT. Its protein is CASSELLATDTQYF.

The CDR3 DNA sequence: TGTGCCAGCAGCTTGCGTGGGACAGACTATTCACCCCTCCACTTT. It is translated as CASSLRGTDYSPLHF. The chain uses TRBV11-2 and TRBJ1-6; 7 positions agree with TRBD1. Germline V gives CDR1 SGHAT, CDR2 FQNNGV. This CDR3 has 15 amino acids. The ends lost 3 bases at V and 8 bases at J; junction bases unmatched: 7.

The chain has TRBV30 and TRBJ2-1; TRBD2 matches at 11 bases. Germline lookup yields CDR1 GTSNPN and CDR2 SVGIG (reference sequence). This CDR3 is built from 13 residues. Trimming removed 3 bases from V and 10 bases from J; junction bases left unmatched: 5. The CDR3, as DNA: TGTGCCTGGAGGGCTAGCGGGAGGCCAGAGCAGTTCTTC. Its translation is CAWRASGRPEQFF.

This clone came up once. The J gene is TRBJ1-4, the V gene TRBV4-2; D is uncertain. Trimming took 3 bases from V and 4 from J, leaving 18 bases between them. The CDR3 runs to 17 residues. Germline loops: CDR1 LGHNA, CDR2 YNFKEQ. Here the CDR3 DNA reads TGTGCCAGCAGCCAGAGCGTTATGGGGAGGAATAATGAAAAACTGTTTTTT. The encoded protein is CASSQSVMGRNNEKLFF.

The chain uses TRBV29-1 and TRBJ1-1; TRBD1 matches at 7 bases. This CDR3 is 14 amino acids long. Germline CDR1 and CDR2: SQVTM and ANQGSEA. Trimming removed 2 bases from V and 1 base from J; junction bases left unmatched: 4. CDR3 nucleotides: TGCAGCGTTGAAAGCAGACAGGGGAACACTGAAGCTTTCTTT. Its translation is CSVESRQGNTEAFF.